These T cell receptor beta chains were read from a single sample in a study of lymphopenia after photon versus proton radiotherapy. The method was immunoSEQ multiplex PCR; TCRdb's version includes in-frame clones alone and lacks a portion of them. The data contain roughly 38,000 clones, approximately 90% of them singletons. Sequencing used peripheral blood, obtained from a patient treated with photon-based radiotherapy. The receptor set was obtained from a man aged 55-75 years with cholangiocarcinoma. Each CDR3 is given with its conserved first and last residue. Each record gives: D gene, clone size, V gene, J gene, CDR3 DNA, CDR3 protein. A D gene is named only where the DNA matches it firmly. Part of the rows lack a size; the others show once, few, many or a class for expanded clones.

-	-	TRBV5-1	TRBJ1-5	TGCGCCAGCAGCCCCGGGACACGGGATAGCAATCAGCCCCAGCATTTT	CASSPGTRDSNQPQHF
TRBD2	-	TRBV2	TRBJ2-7	TGTGCCAGCAGCCCCACGGGACTAGCGGCCTACGAGCAGTACTTC	CASSPTGLAAYEQYF
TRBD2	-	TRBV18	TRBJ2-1	TGTGCCAGCTCACGTATCGGACTAGCGGACACCTACAATGAGCAGTTCTTC	CASSRIGLADTYNEQFF
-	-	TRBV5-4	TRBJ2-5	TGTGCCAGCGGCCTTTGGGCAGAGACCCAGTACTTC	CASGLWAETQYF
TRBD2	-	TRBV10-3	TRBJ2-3	TGTGCCATCAGTGGAGCCGGGACTAGCGGGTTTGGGGATACGCAGTATTTT	CAISGAGTSGFGDTQYF
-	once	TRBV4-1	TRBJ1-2	TGCGCCAGCAGCCAAAGACCAGAAGACTATGGCTACACCTTC	CASSQRPEDYGYTF
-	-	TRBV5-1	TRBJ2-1	TGCGCCAGCAGCTTGGGAAGGCACAAAACATTTGACTCCTACAATGAGCAGTTCTTC	CASSLGRHKTFDSYNEQFF
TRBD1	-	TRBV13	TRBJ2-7	TGTGCCAGCAGCCCACTTGGGACAGGGAACAACGAGCAGTACTTC	CASSPLGTGNNEQYF
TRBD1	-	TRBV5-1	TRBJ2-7	TGCGCCAGCAGCTACGGTACGGGACAGTACCAATACGAGCAGTACTTC	CASSYGTGQYQYEQYF
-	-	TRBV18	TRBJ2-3	TGTGCCACAACTGCGGGGGCCAACACAGATACGCAGTATTTT	CATTAGANTDTQYF
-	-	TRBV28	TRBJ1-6	TGTGCCAGCAGTTTTGGGAGGGGAACCCTCCACTTT	CASSFGRGTLHF
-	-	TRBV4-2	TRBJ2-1	TGTGCCAGCAGCCAAGGACATGAGCAGTTCTTC	CASSQGHEQFF
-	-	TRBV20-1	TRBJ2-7	TGCAGTGTCCACGGCTCTAGGGAGCAGTACTTC	CSVHGSREQYF
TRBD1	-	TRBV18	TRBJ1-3	TGTGCCAGCTCACCCCCGGGACAGGAAGACACCATATATTTT	CASSPPGQEDTIYF
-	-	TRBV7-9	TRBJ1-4	TGTGCCAGCAGCGCAGGGTATGGAGATGAAAAACTGTTTTTT	CASSAGYGDEKLFF
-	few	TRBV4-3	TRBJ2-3	TGCGCCAGCAGCCAAGGTCCGCCCGAGCCGCAGTATTTT	CASSQGPPEPQYF
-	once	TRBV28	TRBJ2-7	TGTGCCAGCAGTTTATCAGGGGCATTCAACGAGCAGTACTTC	CASSLSGAFNEQYF
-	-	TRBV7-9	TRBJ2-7	TGTGCCAGCAGCTCAGACAGACTCCCCTACGAGCAGTACTTC	CASSSDRLPYEQYF
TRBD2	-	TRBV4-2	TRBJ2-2	TGTGCCAGCAGCCAAGTAAGACCGGGACTAGCGGGAGATCGTACCGGGGAGCTGTTTTTT	CASSQVRPGLAGDRTGELFF
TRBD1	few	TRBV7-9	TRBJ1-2	TGTGCCAGCAGCCGTACAGGGGATGGCTACACCTTC	CASSRTGDGYTF
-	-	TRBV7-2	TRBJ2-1	TGTGCCAGCAGCTTAGAGGGTGGGTTCTACAATGAGCAGTTCTTC	CASSLEGGFYNEQFF
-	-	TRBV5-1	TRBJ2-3	TGCGCCAGCAGCCTCGGACCGCAAAACACAGATACGCAGTATTTT	CASSLGPQNTDTQYF
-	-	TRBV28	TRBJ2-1	TGTGCCAGCAGTTTAGCGGGGCTTACCTACAATGAGCAGTTCTTC	CASSLAGLTYNEQFF
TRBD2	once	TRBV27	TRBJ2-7	TGTGCCAGCAGTCCAGGACTAGCGGGGCTCTACGAGCAGTACTTC	CASSPGLAGLYEQYF
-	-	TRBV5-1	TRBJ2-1	TGCGCCAGCCAGGCTCCGGGGGCCGAAGCGGAGCAGTTCTTC	CASQAPGAEAEQFF
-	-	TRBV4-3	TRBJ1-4	TGCGCCAGCAGCCAAGCGGGGGCAGGGAAAAACCCAACTAATGAAAAACTGTTTTTT	CASSQAGAGKNPTNEKLFF
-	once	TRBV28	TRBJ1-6	TGTGCCAGCAGTTTTTTTAGTGGGCAGGGTTTATCACCCCTCCACTTT	CASSFFSGQGLSPLHF
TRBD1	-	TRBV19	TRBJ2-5	TGTGCCAGTAGCGAGACAGGGCGGGAGACCCAGTACTTC	CASSETGRETQYF